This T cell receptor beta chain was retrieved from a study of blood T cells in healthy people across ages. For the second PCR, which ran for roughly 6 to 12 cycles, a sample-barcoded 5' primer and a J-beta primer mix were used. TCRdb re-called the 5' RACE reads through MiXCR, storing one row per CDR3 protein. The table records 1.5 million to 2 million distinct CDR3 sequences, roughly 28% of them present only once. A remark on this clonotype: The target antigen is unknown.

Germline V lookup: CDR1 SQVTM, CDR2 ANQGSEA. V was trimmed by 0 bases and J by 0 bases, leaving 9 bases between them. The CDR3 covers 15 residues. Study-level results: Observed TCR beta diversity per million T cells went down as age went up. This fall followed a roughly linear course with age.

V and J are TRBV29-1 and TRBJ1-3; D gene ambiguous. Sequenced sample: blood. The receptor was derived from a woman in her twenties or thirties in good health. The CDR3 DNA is TGCAGCGTTGAAGATCAGAGAGGCTCTGGAAACACCATATATTTT. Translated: CSVEDQRGSGNTIYF.